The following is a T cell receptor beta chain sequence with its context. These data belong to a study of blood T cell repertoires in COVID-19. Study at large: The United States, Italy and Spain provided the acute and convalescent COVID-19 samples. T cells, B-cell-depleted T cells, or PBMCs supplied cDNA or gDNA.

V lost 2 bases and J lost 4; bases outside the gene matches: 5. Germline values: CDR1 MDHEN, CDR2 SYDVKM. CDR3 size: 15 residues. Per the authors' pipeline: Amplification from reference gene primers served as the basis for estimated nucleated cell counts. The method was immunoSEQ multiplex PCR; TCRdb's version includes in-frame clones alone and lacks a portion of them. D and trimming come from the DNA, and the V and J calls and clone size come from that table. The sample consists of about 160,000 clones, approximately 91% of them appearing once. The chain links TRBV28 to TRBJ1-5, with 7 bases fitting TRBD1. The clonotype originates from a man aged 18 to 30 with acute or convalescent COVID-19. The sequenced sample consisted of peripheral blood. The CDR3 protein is CASSLGGQINQPQHF. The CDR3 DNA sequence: TGTGCCAGCAGTTTAGGGGGACAGATAAATCAGCCCCAGCATTTT.